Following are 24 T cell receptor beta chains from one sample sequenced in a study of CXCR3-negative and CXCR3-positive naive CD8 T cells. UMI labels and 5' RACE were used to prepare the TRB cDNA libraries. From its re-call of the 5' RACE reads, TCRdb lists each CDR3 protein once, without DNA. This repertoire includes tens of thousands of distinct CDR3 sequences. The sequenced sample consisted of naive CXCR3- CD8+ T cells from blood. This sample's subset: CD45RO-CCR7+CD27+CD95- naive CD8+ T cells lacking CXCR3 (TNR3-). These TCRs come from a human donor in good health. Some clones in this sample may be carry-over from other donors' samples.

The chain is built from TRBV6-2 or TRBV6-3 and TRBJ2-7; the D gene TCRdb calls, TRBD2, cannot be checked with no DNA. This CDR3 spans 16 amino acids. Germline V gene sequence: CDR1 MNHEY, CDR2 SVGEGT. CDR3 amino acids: CASSPVRLAGSYEQYF.

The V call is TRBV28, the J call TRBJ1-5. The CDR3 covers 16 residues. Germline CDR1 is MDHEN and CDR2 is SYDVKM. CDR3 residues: CASSLRLETDGQPQHF.

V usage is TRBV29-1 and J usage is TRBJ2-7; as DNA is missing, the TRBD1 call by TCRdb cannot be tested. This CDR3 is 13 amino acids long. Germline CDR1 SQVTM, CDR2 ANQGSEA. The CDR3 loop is CSVVGQGSYEQCF.

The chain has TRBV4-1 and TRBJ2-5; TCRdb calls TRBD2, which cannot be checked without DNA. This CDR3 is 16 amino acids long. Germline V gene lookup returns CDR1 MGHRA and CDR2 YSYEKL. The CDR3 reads CASSQGRTHNPETQYF.

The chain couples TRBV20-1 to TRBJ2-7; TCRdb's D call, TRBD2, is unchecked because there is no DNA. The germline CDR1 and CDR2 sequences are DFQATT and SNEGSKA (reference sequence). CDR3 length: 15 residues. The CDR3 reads CSAGEVKAATYEQYF.

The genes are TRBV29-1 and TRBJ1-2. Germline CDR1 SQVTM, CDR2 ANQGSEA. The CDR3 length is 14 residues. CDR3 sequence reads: CSVEVAPTTYGYTF.

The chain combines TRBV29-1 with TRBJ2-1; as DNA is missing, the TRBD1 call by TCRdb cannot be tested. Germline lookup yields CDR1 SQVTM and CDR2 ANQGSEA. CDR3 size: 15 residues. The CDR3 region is CSVNPWRQGDNGQFF.

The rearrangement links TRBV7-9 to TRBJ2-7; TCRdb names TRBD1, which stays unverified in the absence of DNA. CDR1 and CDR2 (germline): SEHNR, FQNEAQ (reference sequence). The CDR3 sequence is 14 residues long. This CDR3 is CASSSLTAYYEQYF.

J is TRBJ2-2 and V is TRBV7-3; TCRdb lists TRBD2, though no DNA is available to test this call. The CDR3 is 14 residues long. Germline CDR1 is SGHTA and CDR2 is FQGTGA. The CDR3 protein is CASSVLAGAGELFF.

The CDR3 region is CSVRRWKDDYGYTF. The genes are TRBV29-1 and TRBJ1-2. The CDR3 totals 14 residues. Germline CDR1 reads SQVTM; CDR2 reads ANQGSEA. The entire variable domain, with the rest obtained from reference TRBV29-1 and TRBJ1-2, is as follows: SAVISQKPSRDICQRGTSLTIQCQVDSQVTMMFWYRQQPGQSLTLIATANQGSEATYESGFVIDKFPISRPNLTFSTLTVSNMSPEDSSIYLCSVRRWKDDYGYTFGSGTRLTVV.

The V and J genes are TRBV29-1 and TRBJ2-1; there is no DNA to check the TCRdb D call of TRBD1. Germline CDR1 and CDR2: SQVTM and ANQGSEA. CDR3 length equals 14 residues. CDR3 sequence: CSVGGQGPYNEQFF.

The CDR3 region is CASMGANEQFF. The rearrangement joins TRBV12-3 or TRBV12-4 to TRBJ2-1; TCRdb's D gene call, TRBD1, goes unchecked for lack of DNA. This CDR3 is 11 amino acids long.

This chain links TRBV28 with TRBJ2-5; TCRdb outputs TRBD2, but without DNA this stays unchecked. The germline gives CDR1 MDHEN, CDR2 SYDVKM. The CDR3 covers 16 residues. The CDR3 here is CASSSASGRLQETQYF.

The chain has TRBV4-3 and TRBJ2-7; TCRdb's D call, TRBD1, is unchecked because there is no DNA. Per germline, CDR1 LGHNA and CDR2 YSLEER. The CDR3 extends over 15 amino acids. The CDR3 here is CASSRFNGARYEQYF.

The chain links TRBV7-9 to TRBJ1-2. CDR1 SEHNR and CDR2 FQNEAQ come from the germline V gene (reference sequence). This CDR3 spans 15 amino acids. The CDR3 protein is CASSSSERDGYGYTF. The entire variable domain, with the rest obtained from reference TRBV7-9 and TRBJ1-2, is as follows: DTGVSQNPRHKITKRGQNVTFRCDPISEHNRLYWYRQTLGQGPEFLTYFQNEAQLEKSRLLSDRFSAERPKGSFSTLEIQRTEQGDSAMYLCASSSSERDGYGYTFGSGTRLTVV.

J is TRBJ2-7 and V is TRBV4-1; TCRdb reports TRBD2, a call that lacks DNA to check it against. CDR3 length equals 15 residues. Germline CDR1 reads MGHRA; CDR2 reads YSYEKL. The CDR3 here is CASSQVLADPYEQYF.

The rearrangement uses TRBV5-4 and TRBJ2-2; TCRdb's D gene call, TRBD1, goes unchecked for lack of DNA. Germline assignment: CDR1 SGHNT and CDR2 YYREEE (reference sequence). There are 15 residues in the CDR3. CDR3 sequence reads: CASSFIGEEAGELFF.

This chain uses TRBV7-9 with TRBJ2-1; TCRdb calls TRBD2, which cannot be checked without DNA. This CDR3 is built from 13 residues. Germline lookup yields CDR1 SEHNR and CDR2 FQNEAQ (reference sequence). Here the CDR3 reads CASTVGRGNEQFF.

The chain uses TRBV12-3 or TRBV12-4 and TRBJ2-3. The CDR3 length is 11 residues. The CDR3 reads CASATGDTQYF.

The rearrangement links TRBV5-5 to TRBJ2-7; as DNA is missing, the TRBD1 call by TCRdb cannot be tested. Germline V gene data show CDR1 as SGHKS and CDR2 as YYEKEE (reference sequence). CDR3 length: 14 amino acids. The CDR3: CASSTGQGFYEQYF.

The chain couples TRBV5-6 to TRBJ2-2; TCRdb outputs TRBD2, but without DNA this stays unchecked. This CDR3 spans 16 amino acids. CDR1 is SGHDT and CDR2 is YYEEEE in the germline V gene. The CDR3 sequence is CASSPLRGGITGELFF.

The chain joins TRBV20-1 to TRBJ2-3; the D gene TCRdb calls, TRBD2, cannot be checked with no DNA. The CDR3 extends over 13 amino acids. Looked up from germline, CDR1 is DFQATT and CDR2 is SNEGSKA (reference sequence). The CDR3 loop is CSADKRRTDTQYF.

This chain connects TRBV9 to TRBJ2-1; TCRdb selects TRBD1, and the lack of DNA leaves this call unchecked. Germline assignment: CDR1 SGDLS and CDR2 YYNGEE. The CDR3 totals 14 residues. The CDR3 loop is CASSETGGLNEQFF.

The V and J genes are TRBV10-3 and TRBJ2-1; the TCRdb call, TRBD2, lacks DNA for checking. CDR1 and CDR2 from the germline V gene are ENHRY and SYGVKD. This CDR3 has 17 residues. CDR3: CAISGPIGTSGNDEQFF.